The 15 T cell receptor beta chains below come from one sample, sequenced in a study of T cells in Graves' hyperthyroidism and ophthalmopathy. RNA transcripts served as the template for amplifying TCR beta CDR3 regions. First-round RT-PCR of the TCR CDR3 relied on the HTBI primer set. TCRdb ran MiXCR on the multiplex PCR reads and lists one entry per CDR3 protein. The sample consists of 250,000 to 400,000 distinct CDR3 sequences, about 13% of them appearing once. The sample was blood. These receptor sequences come from a woman aged 35 to 49 with Graves' ophthalmopathy.

This clonotype appeared many times. The gene calls are TRBV28 and TRBJ1-1; D might be TRBD1 (6 bases). Germline V lookup: CDR1 MDHEN, CDR2 SYDVKM. V was pared by 2 bases and J by 4 bases, with 14 bases between. This CDR3 spans 15 amino acids. Written as DNA, the CDR3 is TGTGCCAGCAGTTTAAAGTTAGGGGGTACCACTGAAGCTTTCTTT. It encodes CASSLKLGGTTEAFF.

The chain employs TRBV7-9 and TRBJ2-7; no reliable D call. In germline, CDR1 is SEHNR, CDR2 FQNEAQ (reference sequence). The CDR3 consists of 14 residues. Trimming shortened V by 5 bases and J by 2 bases, and 13 bases separated the two germline ends. The CDR3 nucleotides read TGTGCCAGCAGCCGGACGTCCCCCCCCTACGAGCAGTACTTC. As protein: CASSRTSPPYEQYF.

V usage is TRBV6-1 and J usage is TRBJ2-1; D is unclear. Between the trimmed V and J ends, which lost 6 bases and 9 bases, there was a span of 9 bases. The CDR3 runs 11 residues. In germline, CDR1 is MNHNS, CDR2 SASEGT. Here the CDR3 DNA reads TGTGCCAGCAGCAACAGCCCTGAGCAGTTCTTC. Translation gives CASSNSPEQFF.

In its sample, this clonotype was seen many times. The rearrangement joins TRBV20-1 to TRBJ2-1; TRBD1 matches at 8 bases. The J segment lost 9 bases and the V segment lost 2 bases, leaving 6 bases of the junction unmatched. Germline-derived CDR1 and CDR2 are DFQATT and SNEGSKA (reference sequence). The CDR3 spans 13 residues. CDR3 in amino acids: CSARQQGGGEQFF. CDR3 in DNA: TGCAGTGCTAGACAACAGGGGGGAGGTGAGCAGTTCTTC.

This clonotype was recorded many times. This chain links TRBV6-1 with TRBJ1-3; 9 nucleotides match TRBD1. CDR1 is MNHNS and CDR2 is SASEGT in the germline V gene. The length of the CDR3 is 17 residues. V lost 6 bases, J lost 0 bases, and 9 bases stayed unmatched. The chain's CDR3 is CASRPGQGGSSGNTIYF. The CDR3 DNA reads as TGTGCCAGCAGGCCGGGACAGGGAGGAAGCTCTGGAAACACCATATATTTT.

A remark on this clonotype: A read error may produce the germline difference seen at one junction end. The rearrangement uses TRBV7-9 and TRBJ1-1, with D unresolved. Germline CDR1 is SEHNR and CDR2 is FQNEAQ (reference sequence). This CDR3 is 12 amino acids long. CDR3 sequence reads: CASSAGNTGAFF. CDR3 sequence (DNA): TGTGCCAGCAGCGCCGGGAACACTGGAGCTTTCTTT.

In this sample, this clonotype turned up many times. The chain joins TRBV5-1 to TRBJ2-1; 11 nucleotides agree with TRBD2. The CDR3 totals 15 residues. Germline V CDR1 and CDR2: SGHRS, YFSETQ. V gave up 2 bases and J gave up 4 bases; unmatched junction bases: 2. The CDR3 reads CASSFSGGAYNEQFF. Here the CDR3 DNA reads TGCGCCAGCAGCTTTAGCGGGGGGGCATACAATGAGCAGTTCTTC.

Comment on this clonotype: A much larger clone is a single base away; this may be a read error. The gene calls are TRBV6-2 or TRBV6-3 and TRBJ2-3; D ambiguous. CDR3 length: 13 residues. Trimming left V 7 bases short and J 2 bases short, with 10 bases between. Per the germline V gene, CDR1 is MNHEY and CDR2 is SVGEGT. The CDR3 DNA reads as TGTGCCAGCAACGAGGCCTACACAGATACGCAGTATTTT. This translates into CASNEAYTDTQYF.

The rearrangement uses TRBV6-2 or TRBV6-3 and TRBJ2-2, with D possibly TRBD1 on 5 matching bases. This CDR3 is built from 13 residues. Looked up from germline, CDR1 is MNHEY and CDR2 is SVGEGT. V was pared by 6 bases and J by 7 bases, with 12 bases between. The CDR3 nucleotides read TGTGCCAGCAGACTTGAACAGGTCGGGGAGCTGTTTTTT. It translates to CASRLEQVGELFF.

This clonotype occurred many times. The chain recombines TRBV20-1 with TRBJ2-5, with 9 bases aligning to TRBD2. Germline values: CDR1 DFQATT, CDR2 SNEGSKA (reference sequence). The CDR3 contains 15 residues. Losses at the gene ends were 3 bases for V and 6 bases for J; bases not matched to a gene: 11. CDR3: CSASKSGRWSQTQYF. DNA of the CDR3: TGCAGTGCTAGTAAAAGCGGGAGGTGGTCACAGACCCAGTACTTC.

Many counts were recorded for this clonotype. The genes are TRBV20-1 and TRBJ1-1, with D uncertain. The CDR3 runs 14 residues. Germline V lookup: CDR1 DFQATT, CDR2 SNEGSKA (reference sequence). V was clipped by 6 bases and J by 7 bases, with 21 bases between them. DNA for the CDR3: TGCAGTGCCAGTGAAAACCCCGAACTGGGTGAAGCTTTCTTT. This sequence encodes CSASENPELGEAFF.

This clonotype was detected only a few times. The chain couples TRBV20-1 to TRBJ2-7, with TRBD2 matching 11 bases. CDR1 is DFQATT and CDR2 is SNEGSKA in the germline V gene (reference sequence). J gave up 0 bases and V 1 base, and 14 bases lay outside the gene matches. The CDR3 totals 19 residues. This CDR3 is CSARGLPASGGTSSYEQYF. CDR3 coding DNA: TGCAGTGCTAGAGGCCTCCCTGCTAGCGGGGGGACTAGCTCCTACGAGCAGTACTTC.

Comment on this clonotype: The germline gene is not matched at one end of the junction; a read error may be the cause. The rearrangement links TRBV6-1 to TRBJ2-7; possible D gene TRBD1, 6 bases. Germline loops: CDR1 MNHNS, CDR2 SASEGT. This CDR3 spans 16 amino acids. This CDR3 reads CASSEIGGHRLYEQHF. The CDR3 DNA reads as TGTGCCAGCAGTGAAATAGGGGGACACCGTCTCTACGAGCAGCACTTC.

This clonotype appeared many times. The chain combines TRBV9 with TRBJ1-1; possibly TRBD1 for D (6 bases). The V gene's germline CDR1 is SGDLS and CDR2 YYNGEE. The CDR3 has 15 amino acids. The V end lost 0 bases, the J end lost 8 bases, and 17 bases lay between the germline ends. CDR3 amino acids: CASSVVGWAGVEAFF. The CDR3 nucleotides are TGTGCCAGCAGCGTAGTTGGTTGGGCAGGGGTGGAAGCTTTCTTT.

In its sample, this clonotype was seen many times. The V gene is TRBV6-1, the J gene TRBJ1-2; D gene uncertain. CDR3 size: 16 residues. CDR1 MNHNS and CDR2 SASEGT come from the germline V gene. The V gene lost 5 bases and the J gene lost 3 bases, with 19 bases spanning the gap. The CDR3 DNA reads as TGTGCCAGCAGTTCTGCCGAGATGGGCGGGTACTATGGCTACACCTTC. It translates to CASSSAEMGGYYGYTF.